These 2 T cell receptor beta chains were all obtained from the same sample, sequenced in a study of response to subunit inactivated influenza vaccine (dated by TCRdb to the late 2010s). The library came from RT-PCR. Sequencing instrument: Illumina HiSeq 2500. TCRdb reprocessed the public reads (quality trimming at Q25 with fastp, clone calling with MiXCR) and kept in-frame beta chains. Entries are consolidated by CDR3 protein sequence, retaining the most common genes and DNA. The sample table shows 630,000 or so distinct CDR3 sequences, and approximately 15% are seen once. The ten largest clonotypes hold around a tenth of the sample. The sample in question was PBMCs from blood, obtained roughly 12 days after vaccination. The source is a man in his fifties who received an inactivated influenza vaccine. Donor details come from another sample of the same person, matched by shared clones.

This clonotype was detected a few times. The CDR3 is CSARVSGLGTEAFF. Here the CDR3 DNA reads TGCAGTGCTAGAGTTTCGGGACTGGGCACTGAAGCTTTCTTT. J is TRBJ1-1 and V is TRBV20-1; TRBD1 might be the D (5 bases). Trimming stripped 1 base from V and 4 bases from J, with 13 bases between. The CDR3 contains 14 residues. Germline V gene data show CDR1 as DFQATT and CDR2 as SNEGSKA (reference sequence).

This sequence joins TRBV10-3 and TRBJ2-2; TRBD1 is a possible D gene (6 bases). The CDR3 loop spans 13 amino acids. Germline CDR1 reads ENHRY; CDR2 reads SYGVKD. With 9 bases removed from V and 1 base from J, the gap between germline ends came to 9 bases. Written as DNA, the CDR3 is TGTGCCATTGGGACACGGAACACCGGGGAGCTGTTTTTT. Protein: CAIGTRNTGELFF.